The T cell receptor (beta chain) under discussion was sequenced for a study of blood T cell repertoires in COVID-19. Study information: Acute and convalescent COVID-19 specimens originated in the United States, Italy and Spain. The cDNA or gDNA used as material had been derived from T cells, B-cell-depleted T cells, or PBMCs.

Per the authors' pipeline: For nucleated cells, counts were estimated from reference gene primer amplification. Repertoires were generated with immunoSEQ multiplex PCR, while TCRdb's copy carries only in-frame clones and drops some. The D gene and trimming were derived from the DNA, and the V and J assignments and clone size from that table. The sample has some 42,000 clones, 85% seen once. V was clipped by 5 bases and J by 0 bases, with 7 bases between them. CDR1 is SGHAT, CDR2 FQDESV, per germline (reference sequence). This CDR3 region has 13 residues. Input material: peripheral blood. The chain carries TRBV11-1 and TRBJ1-2; D call uncertain. The sequence came from a man aged 50-60 years with active COVID-19. DNA of the CDR3: TGTGCCAGCAGCCGTACTTCTAACTATGGCTACACCTTC. Translation: CASSRTSNYGYTF.